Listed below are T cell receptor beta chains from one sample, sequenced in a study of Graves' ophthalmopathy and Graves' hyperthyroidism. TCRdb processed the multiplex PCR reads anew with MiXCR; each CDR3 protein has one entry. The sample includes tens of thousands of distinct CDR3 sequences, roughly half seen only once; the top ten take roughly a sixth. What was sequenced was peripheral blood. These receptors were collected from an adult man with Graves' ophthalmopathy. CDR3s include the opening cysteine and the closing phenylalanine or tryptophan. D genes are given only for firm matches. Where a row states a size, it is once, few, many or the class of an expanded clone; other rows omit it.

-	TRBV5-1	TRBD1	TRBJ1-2	TGCGCCAGCAGCTTAAGTTTCAGGGGGAAGTGCTACACCTTC	CASSLSFRGKCYTF
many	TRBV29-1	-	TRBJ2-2	TGCAGCGTTGAAATAGTTGCAGGGGTCGGGGAGCTGTTTTTT	CSVEIVAGVGELFF
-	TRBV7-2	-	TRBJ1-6	TGTGCCAGCAGCTTGGTATATGGCTATAATTCACCCCCCCACTTT	CASSLVYGYNSPPHF
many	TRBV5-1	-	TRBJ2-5	TGCGCCAGCAGCTTGGCGGGGGGCGCGGAGACCCAGTACTTC	CASSLAGGAETQYF
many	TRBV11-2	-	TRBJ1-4	TGTGCCAGCAGCTTGTTGGGGGGCCCTAATGAAAAACTGTTTTTT	CASSLLGGPNEKLFF
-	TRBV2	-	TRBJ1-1	TGTGCCAGCCAACCCGGGAGGAACACTGAAGCTTTCTTT	CASQPGRNTEAFF
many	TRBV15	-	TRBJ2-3	TGTGCCACCAGCAGAGCCTCCTTAGGCACAGATACGCAGTATTTT	CATSRASLGTDTQYF
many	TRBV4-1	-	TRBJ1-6	TGCGCCAGCAGCCAAGGCCGGGACCCCAATTCACCCCTCCACTTT	CASSQGRDPNSPLHF
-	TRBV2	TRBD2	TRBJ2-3	TGTGCCAGCAGTGCGGAGCGGGGGACTCCCACAGATACGCAGTATTTT	CASSAERGTPTDTQYF
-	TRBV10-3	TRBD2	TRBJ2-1	TGTGCTAGCGGGAGGGCAGCACACAATGAGCAGTTCTTC	CASGRAAHNEQFF
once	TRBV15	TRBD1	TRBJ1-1	TGTGCCACCAGCAGGGGGGGGGACAGGGGGCATCGTAAGGACACTGAAGCTTTCTTT	CATSRGGDRGHRKDTEAFF
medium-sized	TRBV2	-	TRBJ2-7	TGTGCCAGCTTCTGGACTACCAACTACGAGCAGTACTTC	CASFWTTNYEQYF
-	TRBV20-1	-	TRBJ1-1	TGCAGTGCTAGAGATGTAAGGGGTGACACTGAAGCTTGCTTC	CSARDVRGDTEACF
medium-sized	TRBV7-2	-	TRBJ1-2	TGTGCCAGCAGCTTAGAGGGAACGATTAACTATGGCTACACCTTC	CASSLEGTINYGYTF
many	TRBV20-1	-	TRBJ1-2	TGCAGTGCTAGGGCCTGGGGGGACTTTAACTATGGCTACACCTTC	CSARAWGDFNYGYTF
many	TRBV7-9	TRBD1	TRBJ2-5	TGTGCCAGCAGCTTGTCCACAGGGGGAGAGACCCAGTACTTC	CASSLSTGGETQYF
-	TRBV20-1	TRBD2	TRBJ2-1	TGCAGTGCTTCCAGCGGGACCCACAATGAGCAGTTCTTC	CSASSGTHNEQFF
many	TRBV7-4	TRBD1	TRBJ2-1	TGTGCCAGCAGCTTAGCGGGTCGGGACAGGGTCACCTACAATGAGCAGTTCTTC	CASSLAGRDRVTYNEQFF
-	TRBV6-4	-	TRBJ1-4	TGTGCCAGCAGTGAAAGCGGTGAAAAACTGTTTTTT	CASSESGEKLFF
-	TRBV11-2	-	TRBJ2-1	TGTGCCAGCAGGGTTAGATTGGATACATTCAATGAGCAGTTCTTC	CASRVRLDTFNEQFF
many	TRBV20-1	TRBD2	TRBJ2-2	TGCAGTGCGCCGTGGAGCGGGAGGAACACCGGGGAGCTGTTTTTT	CSAPWSGRNTGELFF
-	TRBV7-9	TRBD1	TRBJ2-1	TGTGCCAGCAGAGACAGGGGCTCCTGCAATGAGCAGTTCTTC	CASRDRGSCNEQFF
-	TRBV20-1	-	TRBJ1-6	TGCAGTGCTAGATCAGACAGTTACCCGTCACCCCTCCACTTT	CSARSDSYPSPLHF